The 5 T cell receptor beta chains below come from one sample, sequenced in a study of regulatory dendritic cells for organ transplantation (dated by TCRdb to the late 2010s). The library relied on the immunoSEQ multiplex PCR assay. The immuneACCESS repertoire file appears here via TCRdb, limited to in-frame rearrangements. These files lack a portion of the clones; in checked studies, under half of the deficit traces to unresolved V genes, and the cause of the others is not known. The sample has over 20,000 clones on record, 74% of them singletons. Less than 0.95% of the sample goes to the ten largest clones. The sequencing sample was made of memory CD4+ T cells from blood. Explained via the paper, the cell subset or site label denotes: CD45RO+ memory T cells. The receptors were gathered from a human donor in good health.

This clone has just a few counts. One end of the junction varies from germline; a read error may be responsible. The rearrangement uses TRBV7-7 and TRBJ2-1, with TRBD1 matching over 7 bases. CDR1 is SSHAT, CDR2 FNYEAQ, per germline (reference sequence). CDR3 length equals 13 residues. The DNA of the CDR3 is TGTGCTAGCAGCACGGACAGGTACAATGAGCAGTTCTTC. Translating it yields CASSTDRYNEQFF.

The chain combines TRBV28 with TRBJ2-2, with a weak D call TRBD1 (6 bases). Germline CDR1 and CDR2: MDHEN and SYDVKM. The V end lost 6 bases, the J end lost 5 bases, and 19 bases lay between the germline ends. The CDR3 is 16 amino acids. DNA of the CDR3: TGTGCCAGCAGAAGTCCAGGGGTGGTCGCTACCGGGGAGCTGTTTTTT. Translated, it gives CASRSPGVVATGELFF. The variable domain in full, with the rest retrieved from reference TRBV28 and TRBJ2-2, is DVKVTQSSRYLVKRTGEKVFLECVQDMDHENMFWYRQDPGLGLRLIYFSYDVKMKEKGDIPEGYSVSREKKERFSLILESASTNQTSMYLCASRSPGVVATGELFFGEGSRLTVL.

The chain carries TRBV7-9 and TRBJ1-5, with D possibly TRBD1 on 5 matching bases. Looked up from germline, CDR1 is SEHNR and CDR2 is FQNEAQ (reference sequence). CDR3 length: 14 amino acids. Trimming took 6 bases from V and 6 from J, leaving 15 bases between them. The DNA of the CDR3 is TGTGCCAGCAGTTCCCGGGGGAGGCCTCAGCCCCAGCATTTT. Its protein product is CASSSRGRPQPQHF.

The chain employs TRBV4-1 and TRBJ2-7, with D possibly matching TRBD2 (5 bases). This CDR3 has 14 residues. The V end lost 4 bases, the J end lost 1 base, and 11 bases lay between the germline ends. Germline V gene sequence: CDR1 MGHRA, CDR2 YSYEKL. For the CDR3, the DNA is TGCGCCAGCAGCCCCCAACCGGGGTCCTACGAGCAGTACTTC. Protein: CASSPQPGSYEQYF.

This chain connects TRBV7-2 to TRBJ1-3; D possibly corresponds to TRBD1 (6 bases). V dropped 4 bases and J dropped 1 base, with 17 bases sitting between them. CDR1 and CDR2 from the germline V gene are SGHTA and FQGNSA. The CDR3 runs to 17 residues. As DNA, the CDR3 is TGTGCCAGCAGCTCCCATTCGCTGGGGGCGTCTGGAAACACCATATATTTT. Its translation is CASSSHSLGASGNTIYF.